The 20 T cell receptor beta chains below come from one sample, sequenced in a study of blood T cell repertoires in COVID-19. Sequenced by immunoSEQ multiplex PCR; TCRdb stores in-frame clones only, minus some. The sample includes a few hundred thousand clones, roughly 90% of them seen just once. The sequenced material came from peripheral blood. Receptors were obtained from a woman aged 30 to 39 with COVID-19, enrolled during active disease.

This clone has just one count. V usage is TRBV28 and J usage is TRBJ2-5, with D maybe TRBD1 (5 bases). Trimming stripped 5 bases from V and 5 bases from J, with 12 bases between. This CDR3 is 13 amino acids long. Germline CDR1 and CDR2: MDHEN and SYDVKM. The CDR3 sequence: CASSVPGSETQYF. CDR3 sequence (DNA): TGTGCCAGCAGTGTGCCAGGGTCGGAGACCCAGTACTTC.

This sequence joins TRBV4-2 and TRBJ2-5; 9 bases agree with TRBD2. The CDR3 has 18 residues. The J segment lost 0 bases and the V segment lost 4 bases, leaving 12 bases of the junction unmatched. Germline values: CDR1 LGHNA, CDR2 YNFKEQ. CDR3 loop: CASSPSPGLAGYQETQYF. CDR3 nucleotide sequence: TGTGCCAGCAGCCCCTCCCCCGGGCTAGCGGGGTACCAAGAGACCCAGTACTTC.

The rearrangement joins TRBV7-8 to TRBJ2-5, with TRBD2 matching over 8 bases. V gave up 2 bases and J gave up 0 bases; unmatched junction bases: 5. This CDR3 spans 16 amino acids. In germline, CDR1 is SGHVS, CDR2 FQNEAQ. DNA of the CDR3: TGTGCCAGCAGCTTAAACGGGGGGGGGTACCAAGAGACCCAGTACTTC. Amino acid sequence: CASSLNGGGYQETQYF.

This chain's CDR3 is CASSREGTEAFF. CDR3 DNA: TGTGCCAGTAGCAGGGAGGGCACTGAAGCTTTCTTT. The J gene is TRBJ1-1, the V gene TRBV19; perhaps TRBD1 as D (5 bases). Trimming took 6 bases from V and 4 from J, leaving 9 bases between them. The CDR3 runs 12 residues. The germline V gene encodes CDR1 LNHDA and CDR2 SQIVND (reference sequence).

This clone was seen only once. The rearrangement joins TRBV7-6 to TRBJ2-3, with TRBD1 as a possible D gene (7 bases). Germline assignment: CDR1 SGHVS and CDR2 FNYEAQ. The CDR3 consists of 16 residues. Trimming removed 5 bases from V and 5 bases from J, with 20 bases in between. This chain's CDR3 is CASSKATGQEGDTQYF. CDR3 nucleotide sequence: TGTGCCAGCAGCAAGGCGACAGGGCAGGAGGGAGATACGCAGTATTTT.

The rearrangement links TRBV3-1 (or the pseudogene TRBV3-2) to TRBJ1-2; 8 bases match TRBD1. J was trimmed by 6 bases and V by 2 bases; bases with no gene match: 5. The CDR3 runs to 14 residues. Germline CDR1 LGHDT, CDR2 YNNKEL (reference sequence). The CDR3: CASSQPGQGDGYTF. CDR3 nucleotide sequence: TGTGCCAGCAGCCAACCCGGACAGGGCGATGGCTACACCTTC.

The chain links TRBV12-3 or TRBV12-4 to TRBJ2-1; no reliable D call. This CDR3 is 12 amino acids long. Trimming left V 2 bases short and J 7 bases short, with 6 bases between. The CDR3 is CASSLTENEQFF. CDR3 DNA: TGTGCCAGCAGTTTAACAGAGAATGAGCAGTTCTTC.

CDR3 coding DNA: TGCGCCAGCAGCCAAGAGGAGGGGCTGATCGAGTATTACAATGAGCAGTTCTTC. Its protein is CASSQEEGLIEYYNEQFF. This chain connects TRBV4-3 to TRBJ2-1; D is perhaps TRBD2 (6 bases). Germline assignment: CDR1 LGHNA and CDR2 YSLEER. Between the trimmed V and J ends, which lost 0 bases and 4 bases, there was a span of 19 bases. The CDR3 extends over 18 amino acids.

This rearrangement joins TRBV2 to TRBJ2-3; 7 bases align to TRBD2. Per the germline V gene, CDR1 is SNHLY and CDR2 is FYNNEI. The V and J ends lost 8 bases and 1 base, in that order; junction bases with no gene match: 3. This CDR3 has 13 residues. This CDR3 reads CASGLGGTDTQYF. The CDR3 nucleotides are TGTGCCAGCGGACTAGGAGGCACAGATACGCAGTATTTT.

V and J are TRBV11-3 and TRBJ1-3, with TRBD1 matching 8 bases. The CDR3 length is 15 residues. The V segment lost 3 bases and the J segment 6 bases; nucleotides outside the gene matches: 7. Per the germline V gene, CDR1 is SGHNT and CDR2 is YENEEA. The CDR3 DNA reads as TGTGCCAGCAGCTTGGGACAGGAATGGGAAAACACCATATATTTT. This encodes CASSLGQEWENTIYF.

This rearrangement joins TRBV6-5 to TRBJ1-1, with 7 nucleotides matching TRBD1. The CDR3 sequence is 14 residues long. CDR1 is MNHEY, CDR2 SVGAGI, per germline. With V trimmed by 8 bases and J by 11 bases, 17 bases remained unmatched. The CDR3 DNA follows: TGTGCCAGCGGCCCTGACAGGGACCAACCGGGGGCTTTCTTT. Translating it yields CASGPDRDQPGAFF.

The chain links TRBV6-2 or TRBV6-3 to TRBJ2-3; a weak D match, TRBD1 (5 bases). The V gene lost 0 bases and the J gene lost 6 bases, with 10 bases spanning the gap. Germline V gene data show CDR1 as MNHEY and CDR2 as SVGEGT. The CDR3 sequence is 14 residues long. In DNA form, the CDR3 reads TGTGCCAGCAGTTACTCGGGGCCTTTGGATACGCAGTATTTT. Its protein product is CASSYSGPLDTQYF.

This chain uses TRBV11-2 with TRBJ1-1, with D hard to call. The CDR3 runs to 14 residues. With 3 bases removed from V and 4 bases from J, the gap between germline ends came to 12 bases. CDR1 is SGHAT and CDR2 is FQNNGV in the germline V gene. The CDR3 reads CASSFQARGTEAFF. CDR3 in DNA: TGTGCCAGCAGCTTTCAGGCCCGGGGCACTGAAGCTTTCTTT.

V and J are TRBV28 and TRBJ2-5; 7 nucleotides agree with TRBD1. After removal of 5 bases from V and 3 bases from J, the junction contained 12 bases not matched to a gene. CDR1 MDHEN and CDR2 SYDVKM come from the germline V gene. This CDR3 is 16 amino acids long. CDR3 nucleotide sequence: TGTGCCAGCAGTCCCGGGACAGCTTATCTCAAAGAGACCCAGTACTTC. Encoded protein: CASSPGTAYLKETQYF.

V gene TRBV9 combines with J gene TRBJ2-3; D gene unclear. V was clipped by 0 bases and J by 1 base, with 6 bases between them. Germline values: CDR1 SGDLS, CDR2 YYNGEE. CDR3 size: 14 residues. The CDR3 protein is CASSVGPGTDTQYF. CDR3 DNA: TGTGCCAGCAGCGTAGGCCCGGGCACAGATACGCAGTATTTT. The full variable domain, with the rest looked up from reference TRBV9 and TRBJ2-3, is DSGVTQTPKHLITATGQRVTLRCSPRSGDLSVYWYQQSLDQGLQFLIQYYNGEERAKGNILERFSAQQFPDLHSELNLSSLELGDSALYFCASSVGPGTDTQYFGPGTRLTVL.

The chain has TRBV28 and TRBJ1-2, with TRBD1 as a possible D gene (5 bases). The CDR3 covers 12 residues. Germline V CDR1 and CDR2: MDHEN, SYDVKM. V was pared by 4 bases and J by 5 bases, with 8 bases between. The CDR3 is CASSYRFYGYTF. The CDR3 bases are TGTGCCAGCAGTTACAGGTTTTATGGCTACACCTTC.

This clone occurred a few times. The J gene is TRBJ2-2, the V gene TRBV10-3; no reliable D call. Germline CDR1 and CDR2: ENHRY and SYGVKD. The ends were cut back, 6 bases at V and 4 bases at J, with 12 bases in the middle. The CDR3 runs to 14 residues. As DNA, the CDR3 is TGTGCCATCAGAACAACACAGCCCACCGGGGAGCTGTTTTTT. Translating it yields CAIRTTQPTGELFF.

The chain joins TRBV5-4 to TRBJ1-1; D is uncertain. The CDR3 has 12 amino acids. V was pared by 0 bases and J by 4 bases, with 4 bases between. Germline V gene data show CDR1 as SGHNT and CDR2 as YYREEE (reference sequence). CDR3 nucleotide sequence: TGTGCCAGCAGCTTGGTCGGCACTGAAGCTTTCTTT. Protein sequence: CASSLVGTEAFF.

The gene calls are TRBV7-2 and TRBJ2-7, with TRBD1 identical over 7 bases. V lost 1 base to trimming and J lost 3 bases; unmatched junction nucleotides: 12. This CDR3 spans 17 amino acids. Germline V gene lookup returns CDR1 SGHTA and CDR2 FQGNSA. The CDR3 sequence is CASSLDRAAGGNYEQYF. CDR3 DNA: TGTGCCAGCAGCTTAGATCGTGCGGCAGGGGGTAACTACGAGCAGTACTTC. Together with reference TRBV7-2 and TRBJ2-7, the CDR3 gives the full variable domain: GAGVSQSPSNKVTEKGKDVELRCDPISGHTALYWYRQSLGQGLEFLIYFQGNSAPDKSGLPSDRFSAERTGGSVSTLTIQRTQQEDSAVYLCASSLDRAAGGNYEQYFGPGTRLTVT.

The rearrangement joins TRBV7-9 to TRBJ2-7; maybe TRBD1 (6 bases). There are 14 residues in the CDR3. Germline lookup yields CDR1 SEHNR and CDR2 FQNEAQ (reference sequence). V gave up 5 bases and J gave up 0 bases, with 11 bases separating them. The CDR3 sequence is CASSRQDPSYEQYF. In DNA form, the CDR3 reads TGTGCCAGCAGCCGACAGGACCCCTCCTACGAGCAGTACTTC.